This T cell receptor (beta chain) originates from a study of T cell repertoires in cytomegalovirus infection. The overall study: Epitope selection comprised recently identified HLA-C-restricted CMV epitopes and well-studied HLA-B-restricted CMV epitopes. Public TCR beta signatures were indicative of both CMV infection and a matching HLA type.

Study findings and constraints: Clonotype analysis showed dominance of the ex vivo response by HLA-C-restricted CMV-specific TCR beta clonotypes. Summed frequency of shared TCR beta families picked out CMV carriers who also had the relevant HLA.

TCRdb itself ran the reads through MiXCR, one entry per CDR3 protein. The data contain 450,000 to 600,000 distinct CDR3 sequences, 33% of them singletons. With regard to this clonotype: No antigen is known for it.

With V trimmed by 9 bases and J by 6 bases, 8 bases remained unmatched. Germline CDR1 reads SGHTA; CDR2 reads FQGNSA. CDR3 size: 14 residues. The chain links TRBV7-2 to TRBJ2-1, with 10 bases fitting TRBD2. This sequence originates from a human donor in good health (CMV status not recorded). Some clones in this sample may be carry-over from other donors' samples. Sequenced material: cultured PBMCs, taken from culture after CMV antigen stimulation. CDR3 loop: CASPEREGLNEQFF. The CDR3 bases are TGTGCCAGTCCGGAGCGGGAGGGCCTCAATGAGCAGTTCTTC.